This T cell receptor beta chain was profiled in a study of T cell responses to AZD1222 COVID-19 vaccine. Generated by immunoSEQ multiplex PCR, the TCRdb table keeps only in-frame clones and is missing some. This table has about 180,000 clones, around 88% appearing once. The CDR3 covers 14 residues. After removal of 6 bases from V and 5 bases from J, the junction contained 8 bases not matched to a gene. Per germline, CDR1 SNHLY and CDR2 FYNNEI. The J gene is TRBJ1-2, the V gene TRBV2; 8 nucleotides agree with TRBD1. Sequenced here: peripheral blood, sampled on day 0 of AZD1222 vaccination. This clonotype originated in an adult in good health. CDR3 residues: CASSSDRVRYGYTF. Here the CDR3 DNA reads TGTGCCAGCAGCTCGGACAGGGTCCGGTATGGCTACACCTTC.